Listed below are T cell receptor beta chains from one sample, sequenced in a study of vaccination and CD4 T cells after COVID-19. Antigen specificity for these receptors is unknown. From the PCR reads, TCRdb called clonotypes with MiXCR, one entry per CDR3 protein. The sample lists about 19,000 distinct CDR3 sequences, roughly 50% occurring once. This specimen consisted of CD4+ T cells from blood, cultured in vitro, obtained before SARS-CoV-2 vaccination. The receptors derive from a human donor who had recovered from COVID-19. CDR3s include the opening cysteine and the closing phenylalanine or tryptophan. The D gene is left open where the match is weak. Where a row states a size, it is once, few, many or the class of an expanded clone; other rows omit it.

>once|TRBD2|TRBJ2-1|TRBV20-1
CSASGRLAGAVEQFF
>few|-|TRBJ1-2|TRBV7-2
CASSLVGNNYGYTF
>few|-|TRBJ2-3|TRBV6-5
CASSYGGSTDTQYF
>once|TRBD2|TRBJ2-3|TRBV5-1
CASSLAASGTSTDTQYF
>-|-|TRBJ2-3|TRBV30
CAWSLYEADTQYF
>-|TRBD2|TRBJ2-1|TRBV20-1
CSAEPGTSSYNEQFF
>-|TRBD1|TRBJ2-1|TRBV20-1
CSALGTGYNEQFF
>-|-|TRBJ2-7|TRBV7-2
CASSRHLGEQYF
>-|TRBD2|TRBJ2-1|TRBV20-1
CSAGKAGARKNEQFF
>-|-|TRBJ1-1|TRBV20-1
CSARVFGRENTEAFF
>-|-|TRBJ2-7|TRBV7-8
CASSPRRARSSYEQYF
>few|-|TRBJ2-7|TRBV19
CASSGSRSYEQYF
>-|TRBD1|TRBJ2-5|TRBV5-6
CASSWTGGGQETQYF
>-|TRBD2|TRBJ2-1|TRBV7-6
CASSVMSSGVNNEQFF
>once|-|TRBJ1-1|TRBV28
CASRSWGMNTEAFF
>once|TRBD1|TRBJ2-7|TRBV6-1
CASSQPGQGVFPNYEQYF
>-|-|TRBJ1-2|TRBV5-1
CASSRTSGAYGYTF
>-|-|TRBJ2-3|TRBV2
CASSAGSTDTQYF
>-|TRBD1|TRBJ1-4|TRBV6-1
CASRLTGTNEKLFF
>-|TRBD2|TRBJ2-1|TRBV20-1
CSACNGTSGSYEQFF
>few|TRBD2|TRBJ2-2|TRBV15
CATSTRAGGPVGELFF
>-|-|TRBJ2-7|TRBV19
CASSIKVDGIYEQYF
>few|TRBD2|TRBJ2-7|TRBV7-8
CASALLAGDVYEQYF
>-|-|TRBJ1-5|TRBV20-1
CSARGSNQPQHF
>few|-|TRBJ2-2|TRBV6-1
CASPRGGFDTGELFF
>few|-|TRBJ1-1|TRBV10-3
CAITPSLGTEAFF
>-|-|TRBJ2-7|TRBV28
CASSLLGYEQYF
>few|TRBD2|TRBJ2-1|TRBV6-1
CASTRTSGSYPNEQFF
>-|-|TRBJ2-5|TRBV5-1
CASSFLGSRETQYF
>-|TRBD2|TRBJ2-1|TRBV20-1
CSALAGEVYNEQFF
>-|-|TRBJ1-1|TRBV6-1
CASTGLLPGTEAFF
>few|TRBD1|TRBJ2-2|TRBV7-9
CASSLEGGTGFSDRELFF
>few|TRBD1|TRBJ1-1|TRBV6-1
CASSITGGNTEAFF
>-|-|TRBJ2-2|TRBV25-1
CASSGGGQLFF
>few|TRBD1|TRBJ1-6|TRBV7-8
CASSPADRAYNSPLHF
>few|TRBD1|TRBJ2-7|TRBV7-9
CASSFLGGGLGEQYF
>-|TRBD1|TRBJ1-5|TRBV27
CASSSGTGRNQPQHF
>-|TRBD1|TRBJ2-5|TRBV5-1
CASSLIGQGASGVQETQYF
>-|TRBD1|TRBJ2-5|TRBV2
CASSEGDRVGTQYF
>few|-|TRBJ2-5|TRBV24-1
CATSDSDRETQYF